The rows below give T cell receptor beta chains drawn from one sample of a study of shared clonotypes between healthy human individuals. Clones were sequenced by immunoSEQ multiplex PCR, and TCRdb holds only the in-frame ones, with some missing. Here the sample spans 450,000 to 600,000 clones, less than 80% being singletons. Material: PBMCs. The receptor source for this set is a woman in her thirties or forties in good health. Some clones in this sample may be carry-over from other donors' samples. Each CDR3 is given with its conserved first and last residue. D genes are given only for firm matches.

j_gene: TRBJ2-7; len: 13; v_gene: TRBV7-9; d_gene: TRBD2; CDR3aa: CASSLLAGEEQYF; CDR3nt: TGTGCCAGCAGCTTACTAGCGGGAGAGGAGCAGTACTTC
j_gene: TRBJ2-3; len: 14; v_gene: TRBV6-5; d_gene: TRBD1; CDR3aa: CASSAGTATDTQYF; CDR3nt: TGTGCCAGCAGTGCCGGGACAGCCACAGATACGCAGTATTTT
j_gene: TRBJ2-5; len: 12; v_gene: TRBV15; d_gene: -; CDR3aa: CATSWRPETQYF; CDR3nt: TGTGCCACCAGTTGGCGGCCTGAGACCCAGTACTTC
j_gene: TRBJ2-7; len: 15; v_gene: TRBV28; d_gene: -; CDR3aa: CASSTPERSSYEQYF; CDR3nt: TGTGCCAGCAGTACCCCCGAACGAAGCTCCTACGAGCAGTACTTC
j_gene: TRBJ2-7; len: 12; v_gene: TRBV7-9; d_gene: -; CDR3aa: CASSFGGGEQYF; CDR3nt: TGTGCCAGCAGCTTTGGGGGAGGCGAGCAGTACTTC
j_gene: TRBJ1-6; len: 15; v_gene: TRBV7-2; d_gene: -; CDR3aa: CASSLGQVNNSPLHF; CDR3nt: TGTGCCAGCAGCTTAGGGCAGGTGAATAATTCACCCCTCCACTTT
j_gene: TRBJ2-7; len: 11; v_gene: TRBV2; d_gene: -; CDR3aa: CASHDGYEQYF; CDR3nt: TGTGCCAGCCACGACGGCTACGAGCAGTACTTC
j_gene: TRBJ1-2; len: 14; v_gene: TRBV28; d_gene: -; CDR3aa: CASRNGGSFYGYTF; CDR3nt: TGTGCCAGCAGGAATGGGGGGTCTTTCTATGGCTACACCTTC
j_gene: TRBJ2-7; len: 14; v_gene: TRBV7-2; d_gene: -; CDR3aa: CASSLESLSYEQYF; CDR3nt: TGTGCCAGCAGCTTAGAATCCCTTAGCTACGAGCAGTACTTC
j_gene: TRBJ2-3; len: 11; v_gene: TRBV29-1; d_gene: -; CDR3aa: CSGGAEDTQYF; CDR3nt: TGCAGCGGAGGGGCGGAAGATACGCAGTATTTT
j_gene: TRBJ2-5; len: 15; v_gene: TRBV2; d_gene: -; CDR3aa: CASSEVIGGQETQYF; CDR3nt: TGTGCCAGCAGTGAAGTCATAGGGGGGCAAGAGACCCAGTACTTC
j_gene: TRBJ1-5; len: 15; v_gene: TRBV5-6; d_gene: TRBD1; CDR3aa: CASSRGTGGGQPQHF; CDR3nt: TGTGCCAGCAGCCGCGGGACAGGGGGTGGTCAGCCCCAGCATTTT
j_gene: TRBJ2-1; len: 16; v_gene: TRBV2; d_gene: TRBD2; CDR3aa: CASRASGSASYNEQFF; CDR3nt: TGTGCCAGCAGGGCTAGCGGGAGCGCTTCCTACAATGAGCAGTTCTTC
j_gene: TRBJ2-7; len: 15; v_gene: TRBV7-2; d_gene: TRBD1; CDR3aa: CASSLRTGIPHEQYF; CDR3nt: TGTGCCAGCAGCTTAAGGACAGGGATACCCCACGAGCAGTACTTC
j_gene: TRBJ1-2; len: 15; v_gene: TRBV15; d_gene: -; CDR3aa: CATSRDRAAAEGYTF; CDR3nt: TGTGCCACCAGCAGAGATCGAGCGGCCGCGGAAGGCTACACCTTC
j_gene: TRBJ2-2; len: 17; v_gene: TRBV12-5; d_gene: TRBD2; CDR3aa: CASGLGPAGLRTGELFF; CDR3nt: TGTGCTAGTGGTTTGGGGCCAGCGGGGCTGCGCACCGGGGAGCTGTTTTTT
j_gene: TRBJ2-7; len: 15; v_gene: TRBV10-3; d_gene: TRBD2; CDR3aa: CAMALQAGGSYEQYF; CDR3nt: TGTGCCATGGCGCTCCAAGCGGGAGGGTCCTACGAGCAGTACTTC
j_gene: TRBJ1-4; len: 15; v_gene: TRBV6-5; d_gene: TRBD1; CDR3aa: CASRRSQGVYEKLFF; CDR3nt: TGTGCCAGCAGACGCTCACAGGGGGTATATGAAAAACTGTTTTTT
j_gene: TRBJ2-3; len: 13; v_gene: TRBV29-1; d_gene: TRBD1; CDR3aa: CSVRQGGTDTQYF; CDR3nt: TGCAGCGTTCGACAGGGGGGCACAGATACGCAGTATTTT
j_gene: TRBJ1-1; len: 14; v_gene: TRBV5-1; d_gene: -; CDR3aa: CASSYGGMNTEAFF; CDR3nt: TGCGCCAGCAGCTACGGGGGCATGAACACTGAAGCTTTCTTT
j_gene: TRBJ2-2; len: 19; v_gene: TRBV28; d_gene: TRBD2; CDR3aa: CASSSRLAGGPANTGELFF; CDR3nt: TGTGCCAGCAGTTCCCGACTAGCGGGAGGGCCGGCGAACACCGGGGAGCTGTTTTTT
j_gene: TRBJ2-2; len: 14; v_gene: TRBV6-1; d_gene: -; CDR3aa: CASRGLANTGELFF; CDR3nt: TGTGCCAGCAGAGGGCTCGCGAACACCGGGGAGCTGTTTTTT